The next 18 T cell receptor beta chains were all read from a single sample in a study of CD8 T cells in ankylosing spondylitis. MiXCR was run by TCRdb on the 5' RACE reads, yielding one entry per CDR3 protein. The sample lists about 240,000 distinct CDR3 sequences, more than 9% occurring once. Sequenced sample: blood, either unsorted or a sorted T cell fraction (not recorded which). The source of these receptors is a male donor with ankylosing spondylitis or in good health (not recorded which).

V and J are TRBV5-1 and TRBJ1-1; tentatively, D is TRBD1 (5 bases). In germline, CDR1 is SGHRS, CDR2 YFSETQ. The CDR3 extends over 15 amino acids. The V end lost 2 bases, the J end lost 4 bases, and 15 bases lay between the germline ends. CDR3 DNA sequence: TGCGCCAGCAGCTTACTTACTCAGGGTGCCACTGAAGCTTTCTTT. Protein sequence: CASSLLTQGATEAFF.

This clonotype was counted ten times or more. This chain links TRBV5-1 with TRBJ1-1, with a tentative D call TRBD1 (5 bases). The V gene's germline CDR1 is SGHRS and CDR2 YFSETQ. V lost 4 bases and J 6 bases, leaving 13 bases between the germline ends. The CDR3 is made up of 13 amino acids. CDR3 amino acids: CASSPVLGAEAFF. In DNA form, the CDR3 reads TGCGCCAGCAGCCCGGTCCTGGGGGCTGAAGCTTTCTTT. Looking up the rest from reference TRBV5-1 and TRBJ1-1 gives the full variable domain: KAGVTQTPRYLIKTRGQQVTLSCSPISGHRSVSWYQQTPGQGLQFLFEYFSETQRNKGNFPGRFSGRQFSNSRSEMNVSTLELGDSALYLCASSPVLGAEAFFGQGTRLTVV.

This clonotype was found many times. The rearrangement links TRBV5-1 to TRBJ1-2; D might be TRBD1 (6 bases). V shed 6 bases and J shed 1 base, with 19 bases lying between them. This CDR3 is built from 16 residues. From germline, CDR1 is SGHRS and CDR2 YFSETQ. CDR3 in amino acids: CASTKTPGEDNYGYTF. In DNA, the CDR3 is TGCGCCAGCACCAAAACTCCAGGGGAGGATAACTATGGCTACACCTTC.

The chain employs TRBV7-9 and TRBJ2-7, with a possible D match to TRBD1 (5 bases). The ends were cut back, 1 base at V and 6 bases at J, with 13 bases in the middle. Germline V gene data show CDR1 as SEHNR and CDR2 as FQNEAQ (reference sequence). The CDR3 runs to 14 residues. The CDR3 DNA is TGTGCCAGCAGCTTAGTTTTAGGAAGGGGCGAGCAGTACTTC. Amino acid sequence: CASSLVLGRGEQYF.

This clonotype has ten or more counts. The chain links TRBV5-1 to TRBJ2-7; 7 bases are a match to TRBD2. J was trimmed by 4 bases and V by 0 bases; bases with no gene match: 10. Looked up from germline, CDR1 is SGHRS and CDR2 is YFSETQ. The CDR3 covers 16 residues. CDR3 sequence: CASSLGYQRERYEQYF. The CDR3 region has the DNA TGCGCCAGCAGCTTGGGATACCAGCGGGAACGGTACGAGCAGTACTTC.

Regarding this clonotype: The junction and the germline gene differ at one end; a read error may be behind it. This rearrangement joins TRBV30 to TRBJ1-1; weak D call: TRBD1 (6 bases). Looked up from germline, CDR1 is GTSNPN and CDR2 is SVGIG (reference sequence). CDR3 size: 13 residues. CDR3 residues: CAWSPNRDTGAFF. The DNA of the CDR3 is TGTGCCTGGAGTCCTAACAGGGACACTGGAGCTTTCTTT.

In its sample, this clonotype was seen many times. The chain links TRBV7-2 to TRBJ2-5, with D possibly being TRBD1 (6 bases). Germline V gene data show CDR1 as SGHTA and CDR2 as FQGNSA. Trimming removed 1 base at V and 4 bases at J, with 7 bases between. This CDR3 is 13 amino acids long. CDR3 DNA sequence: TGTGCCAGCAGCTTAGACAGGGTAGAGACCCAGTACTTC. Translating it yields CASSLDRVETQYF.

This clonotype was observed many times. The chain employs TRBV2 and TRBJ2-7, with 8 bases that match TRBD1. Trimming removed 5 bases from V and 2 bases from J; junction bases left unmatched: 5. The CDR3 has 14 amino acids. CDR1 SNHLY and CDR2 FYNNEI come from the germline V gene. CDR3 sequence reads: CASSKRTGTYEQYF. Here the CDR3 DNA reads TGTGCCAGCAGTAAAAGGACAGGGACCTACGAGCAGTACTTC.

This clonotype has at least ten counts. V is TRBV5-1 and J is TRBJ2-1, with D perhaps matching TRBD2 (5 bases). V lost 2 bases, J lost 8 bases, and 14 bases lay in between. The CDR3 sequence is 14 residues long. The germline V gene has CDR1 SGHRS and CDR2 YFSETQ. The CDR3 region has the DNA TGCGCCAGCAGCTTAATGCGAGAGGGCGATGAGCAGTTCTTC. Protein sequence: CASSLMREGDEQFF.

This clonotype has more than one count but fewer than ten. The chain carries TRBV12-3 or TRBV12-4 and TRBJ1-5; TRBD1 is a possible D gene (6 bases). V was pared by 6 bases and J by 7 bases, with 10 bases between. This CDR3 comprises 12 residues. Written as DNA, the CDR3 is TGTGCCAGCAGGACAGGCTCCCAGCCCCAGCATTTT. Translating gives CASRTGSQPQHF.

On this clonotype itself: At one end, the junction sequence differs from germline, possibly due to a read error. This chain uses TRBV7-9 with TRBJ1-4; D not certain. The germline V gene encodes CDR1 SEHNR and CDR2 FQNEAQ (reference sequence). The CDR3 has 13 amino acids. The CDR3 region has the DNA TGTGCCAGCAGCTCCCGGGCTGGAGAAAAACTGCTTTTT. Encoded protein: CASSSRAGEKLLF.

This clonotype was seen repeatedly, ten times or more. This rearrangement joins TRBV5-1 to TRBJ1-1; 10 bases are shared with TRBD1. V dropped 0 bases and J dropped 5; count of bases not matched to a gene: 4. The CDR3 contains 15 residues. Germline CDR1 reads SGHRS; CDR2 reads YFSETQ. CDR3 loop: CASSLGGTGETEAFF. The DNA of the CDR3 is TGCGCCAGCAGCTTGGGTGGGACAGGGGAGACTGAAGCTTTCTTT. Full variable domain (outside the CDR3, taken from reference TRBV5-1 and TRBJ1-1): KAGVTQTPRYLIKTRGQQVTLSCSPISGHRSVSWYQQTPGQGLQFLFEYFSETQRNKGNFPGRFSGRQFSNSRSEMNVSTLELGDSALYLCASSLGGTGETEAFFGQGTRLTVV.

In its sample, this clonotype was seen many times. The chain uses TRBV12-2 and TRBJ2-7; the DNA was not used to check the table's D call, TRBD2. TRBV12-2 is given as a pseudogene. This CDR3 has 14 residues. In nucleotides, the CDR3 is TGTGCAAGTCGCCCCCGCGTGGATTGCTACGAGCAGTACTTC. Amino acids: CASRPRVDCYEQYF.

This clonotype was recorded at least ten times. V is TRBV20-1 and J is TRBJ2-7, with 7 bases matching TRBD2. The CDR3 loop spans 15 amino acids. V trimming: 2 bases; J trimming: 0 bases; junction bases outside the gene matches: 7. The germline V gene encodes CDR1 DFQATT and CDR2 SNEGSKA (reference sequence). CDR3 residues: CSARKVGGPSYEQYF. The CDR3 DNA reads as TGCAGTGCTAGAAAGGTGGGAGGGCCCTCCTACGAGCAGTACTTC.

This clonotype has just a few counts. The CDR3 bases are TGTGCCAGCAGCCCAGGGACATTCGAGCAGTACTTC. Its protein is CASSPGTFEQYF. The rearrangement uses TRBV7-9 and TRBJ2-7, with a tentative D call TRBD1 (6 bases). CDR1 is SEHNR, CDR2 FQNEAQ, per germline (reference sequence). V gave up 5 bases and J gave up 6 bases, with 11 bases separating them. This CDR3 region has 12 residues.

The gene calls are TRBV27 and TRBJ1-3; D remains ambiguous. This CDR3 has 15 residues. Trimming shortened V by 2 bases and J by 0 bases, and 8 bases separated the two germline ends. Germline assignment: CDR1 MNHEY and CDR2 SMNVEV (reference sequence). The CDR3, as DNA: TGTGCCAGCAGTTTACGGGTTGGCTCTGGAAACACCATATATTTT. Translated, it gives CASSLRVGSGNTIYF.

Many counts were recorded for this clonotype. This sequence joins TRBV20-1 and TRBJ2-5; TRBD2 matches at 7 bases. The ends lost 5 bases at V and 4 bases at J; junction bases unmatched: 7. The germline gives CDR1 DFQATT, CDR2 SNEGSKA (reference sequence). This CDR3 has 13 amino acids. The CDR3, as DNA: TGCAGTGCTCCCCCTTCGGGAGGAGAGACCCAGTACTTC. Translating gives CSAPPSGGETQYF.

This clonotype was seen many times. The V call is TRBV3-1, the J call TRBJ2-4; TRBD2 aligns across 7 bases. V shed 5 bases and J 8 bases; nucleotides not matched to a gene: 9. The CDR3 covers 14 residues. Germline CDR1 LGHDT, CDR2 YNNKEL (reference sequence). CDR3 nucleotide sequence: TGTGCCAGCAGCAAAGCGGGAATAGGAGACATTCAGTACTTC. Translation gives CASSKAGIGDIQYF.